The clone carrying this T cell receptor beta chain was observed once. 60 Vbeta and 13 Jbeta primers were used in PCR. TCRdb's table, derived via immunoSEQ multiplex PCR, lists solely in-frame clones and lacks some. This sample has 200,000 to 250,000 clones, with more than 65% found just once. This CDR3 has 16 residues. V was pared by 4 bases and J by 1 base, with 6 bases of the junction left unmatched. The germline V gene has CDR1 SGHRS and CDR2 YFSETQ. The data are from a study of cytomegalovirus exposure and HLA in healthy donors. This clonotype was obtained from a man in his fifties or sixties in good health and CMV-seronegative. The chain links TRBV5-1 to TRBJ1-4; 8 bases agree with TRBD1. The source material was PBMCs. Here the CDR3 reads CASSQGQEITNEKLFF. In DNA, the CDR3 is TGCGCCAGCAGCCAGGGACAGGAGATAACTAATGAAAAACTGTTTTTT.